This T cell receptor beta chain was captured by sequencing in a study of control samples from healthy donors and cancer patients. V was pared by 4 bases and J by 10 bases, with 21 bases between. The CDR3 has 16 residues. From germline, CDR1 is SGHNT and CDR2 YYREEE (reference sequence). Sequencing was performed with immunoSEQ multiplex PCR; in TCRdb, only in-frame clones are kept and a portion is missing. The repertoire includes about 73,000 clones, around 95% of them detected once, and more than 5.5% sits in the top ten. The V gene is TRBV5-4, the J gene TRBJ1-6; weak D call: TRBD1 (5 bases). The sample taken for sequencing was blood. The TCR was taken from a middle-aged woman in good health. The CDR3 DNA sequence: TGTGCCAGCAGCCTGCACCGCGGGGCAGCAGGGTCACCCCTCCACTTT. This gives the protein CASSLHRGAAGSPLHF.